This TCR beta chain was profiled in a study of T-cell memory formation after mild COVID-19. General study findings and limits: Clones contracting day 15 to 85 were balanced CD4/CD8; later expanders leaned CD4+. Some clones that responded turned up in pre-infection memory, which suggests that cross-reactive memory joined in. Contracting CD4+ clones sat mainly in CM and EM; CD8+ in EMRA.

5'RACE with constant-segment primers built TCRalpha and TCRbeta cDNA libraries with UMIs. TCRdb called the 5' RACE reads again in MiXCR, with one record for every CDR3 protein. The sample includes about 320,000 distinct CDR3 sequences, roughly an eighth of them seen just once. The CDR3 contains 14 residues. V was trimmed by 5 bases and J by 4 bases, leaving 13 bases between them. Germline lookup yields CDR1 SGHVS and CDR2 FNYEAQ. This clonotype was seen a handful of times. Its antigen is unknown. The sample comprised PBMCs or a T cell subset sorted from them (not recorded which). This clonotype was sampled from a man between 18 and 29 years old who had mild COVID-19 (a few samples of this study predate the infection). Cell type and time point are not known. The chain is built from TRBV7-6 and TRBJ2-3; D gene ambiguous. The CDR3 DNA is TGTGCCAGCAGCCCTTTTGTCAGCGCAGATACGCAGTATTTT. Protein: CASSPFVSADTQYF.